What follows are 31 T cell receptor beta chains derived from one specimen sequenced in a study of T cells in Graves' hyperthyroidism and ophthalmopathy. There were TCR beta CDR3 regions amplified from RNA transcripts. Using the HTBI primer set, a first-round RT-PCR was run on the TCR CDR3. MiXCR was run by TCRdb on the multiplex PCR reads, yielding one entry per CDR3 protein. The sample holds around 200,000 distinct CDR3 sequences, approximately 17% seen once. Source material: blood. The receptors stem from a woman between 45 and 65 years old with Graves' hyperthyroidism.

Ten or more counts support this clonotype. Relative to the germline gene, one junction end is altered; a read error may explain this. This sequence joins TRBV27 and TRBJ2-4; D may be TRBD2 (5 bases). Germline CDR1 MNHEY, CDR2 SMNVEV (reference sequence). There are 15 residues in the CDR3. CDR3 amino acids: CASSPHMGAKNIQYF. The CDR3, as DNA: TGTGCCAGCAGTCCGCACATGGGAGCCAAGAACATTCAGTACTTC.

In this sample, this clonotype turned up many times. The V and J genes are TRBV18 and TRBJ2-3; TRBD1 agrees at 11 bases. CDR3 length: 17 residues. The V gene's germline CDR1 is KGHSH and CDR2 LQKENI. Germline trimming cut 1 base from V and 0 bases from J; bases unmatched to any gene: 3. The CDR3 spells CASSPRGTGGSTDTQYF. The CDR3 DNA sequence: TGTGCCAGCTCACCACGAGGGACAGGGGGAAGCACAGATACGCAGTATTTT.

Many counts were recorded for this clonotype. The chain is built from TRBV13 and TRBJ1-1; D uncertain. Trimming cost V 5 bases and J 0 bases, with 10 bases left between them. Germline CDR1 and CDR2: PRHDT and FYEKMQ (reference sequence). The CDR3 has 14 residues. The CDR3 here is CASSHGQLNTEAFF. The CDR3 nucleotides read TGTGCCAGCAGCCATGGCCAGTTGAACACTGAAGCTTTCTTT.

V usage is TRBV12-5 and J usage is TRBJ2-7, with D uncertain. Germline V gives CDR1 LGHNT, CDR2 FRNRAP. This CDR3 spans 12 amino acids. The ends were cut back, 4 bases at V and 4 bases at J, with 8 bases in the middle. CDR3 nucleotide sequence: TGTGCTAGTGGTTCATTAAGGTACGAGCAGTACTTC. It yields the protein CASGSLRYEQYF.

Ten or more counts support this clonotype. The V and J genes are TRBV7-2 and TRBJ1-2; D uncertain. Germline V gene data show CDR1 as SGHTA and CDR2 as FQGNSA. Between the trimmed V and J ends, which lost 6 bases and 0 bases, there was a span of 8 bases. The length of the CDR3 is 13 residues. The CDR3 DNA sequence: TGTGCCAGCAGAGGAGTTACTAACTATGGCTACACCTTC. Protein product: CASRGVTNYGYTF.

This chain uses TRBV30 with TRBJ2-1; D unresolved. The germline V and J ends were trimmed by 4 bases and 2 bases, with 15 bases remaining between them. This CDR3 is 15 amino acids long. Germline V gene sequence: CDR1 GTSNPN, CDR2 SVGIG (reference sequence). The CDR3 loop is CAWILPLGAYNEQFF. The CDR3 DNA is TGTGCCTGGATTCTCCCCCTTGGCGCCTACAATGAGCAGTTCTTC.

This clonotype was counted ten times or more. The chain employs TRBV7-9 and TRBJ1-1; D perhaps matches TRBD1 (6 bases). There are 13 residues in the CDR3. CDR1 SEHNR and CDR2 FQNEAQ come from the germline V gene (reference sequence). The V end was cut by 6 bases, the J end by 4 bases, with 12 bases between. The CDR3 nucleotides are TGTGCCAGCAGACCCAAGGGGGGCACTGAAGCTTTCTTT. Translated, it gives CASRPKGGTEAFF.

This rearrangement joins TRBV4-3 to TRBJ2-7; perhaps TRBD2 as D (5 bases). The CDR3 spans 14 residues. In germline, CDR1 is LGHNA, CDR2 YSLEER. V was pared by 1 base and J by 5 bases, with 12 bases between. The CDR3 region has the DNA TGCGCCAGCAGCCAAGGTGGACTTTCGGACGAGCAGTACTTC. Translation: CASSQGGLSDEQYF.

In its sample, this clonotype was seen many times. The chain employs TRBV6-1 and TRBJ2-1; 11 nucleotides line up with TRBD1. The V and J ends lost 1 base and 9 bases, in that order; junction bases with no gene match: 2. Germline V lookup: CDR1 MNHNS, CDR2 SASEGT. The CDR3 spans 14 residues. CDR3 region: CASSEGTGGSEQFF. The CDR3 DNA follows: TGTGCCAGCAGTGAAGGGACAGGGGGCTCTGAGCAGTTCTTC.

This clonotype showed up many times. This chain links TRBV29-1 with TRBJ1-1, with D possibly being TRBD1 (5 bases). V lost 6 bases to trimming and J lost 0 bases, with 14 bases between them. CDR1 is SQVTM, CDR2 ANQGSEA, per germline. The CDR3 is 14 amino acids. CDR3 bases: TGCAGCGTCCTCCCGGGACGGTTGAACACTGAAGCTTTCTTT. Encoded protein: CSVLPGRLNTEAFF.

This clonotype was counted ten times or more. The J gene is TRBJ1-6, the V gene TRBV12-3 or TRBV12-4; TRBD1 matches 8 bases. V trimming: 5 bases; J trimming: 7 bases; junction bases outside the gene matches: 4. CDR3 length: 14 amino acids. The CDR3 here is CASSTTGANSPLHF. CDR3 sequence (DNA): TGTGCCAGCAGTACGACAGGGGCCAATTCACCCCTCCACTTT.

This clonotype was seen repeatedly, ten times or more. The chain recombines TRBV11-3 with TRBJ2-5; the match to TRBD1 covers 8 bases. This CDR3 spans 13 amino acids. The V segment lost 3 bases and the J segment 8 bases; nucleotides outside the gene matches: 5. The germline V gene encodes CDR1 SGHNT and CDR2 YENEEA. The CDR3 protein is CASSLRTGNTQYF. The CDR3 DNA follows: TGTGCCAGCAGCTTGAGGACAGGGAACACCCAGTACTTC.

The genes are TRBV18 and TRBJ2-3; D is undetermined. Trimming cost V 2 bases and J 1 base, with 16 bases left between them. This CDR3 is built from 17 residues. Per germline, CDR1 KGHSH and CDR2 LQKENI. The CDR3 coding sequence is TGTGCCAGCTCACCATTTAATTTGGATAAAGGCACAGATACGCAGTATTTT. It is translated as CASSPFNLDKGTDTQYF.

The chain recombines TRBV19 with TRBJ2-5; D gene ambiguous. CDR1 is LNHDA, CDR2 SQIVND, per germline (reference sequence). The CDR3 loop spans 15 amino acids. V lost 1 base, J lost 4 bases, and 13 bases lay in between. CDR3 loop: CASSIGKGFTETQYF. CDR3 bases: TGTGCCAGTAGTATAGGCAAAGGGTTTACAGAGACCCAGTACTTC.

On this clonotype: A read error is possible here, since a much larger clone lies one base away. J is TRBJ2-1 and V is TRBV19, with a tentative D call TRBD1 (6 bases). V was cut by 3 bases and J by 3 bases, with 9 bases left in between. This CDR3 contains 14 residues. In germline, CDR1 is LNHDA, CDR2 SQIVND (reference sequence). The CDR3 loop is CASSMGAYYNEQFF. As DNA, the CDR3 is TGTGCCAGTAGTATGGGGGCTTACTACAATGAGCAGTTCTTC.

The CDR3 DNA sequence: TGCGCCAGCAGCCAAGATGAGGGAGGCTACAATGAGCAGTTCTTC. This sequence encodes CASSQDEGGYNEQFF. The V and J genes are TRBV4-3 and TRBJ2-1; a possible D gene is TRBD2 (6 bases). This CDR3 is built from 15 residues. Deletions cut 0 bases from V and 3 bases from J, with 9 bases between. Germline V gene data show CDR1 as LGHNA and CDR2 as YSLEER.

This clonotype was seen ten or more times. V gene TRBV6-1 combines with J gene TRBJ1-6; D is ambiguous. The CDR3 totals 16 residues. Germline V gene lookup returns CDR1 MNHNS and CDR2 SASEGT. Trimming took 3 bases from V and 10 from J, leaving 19 bases between them. The CDR3 is CASSEGERIARSPLHF. The CDR3 DNA is TGTGCCAGCAGTGAGGGAGAAAGGATCGCAAGATCACCCCTCCACTTT.

This clonotype has a count of ten or more. The chain couples TRBV2 to TRBJ1-5; TRBD1 agrees at 7 bases. With 2 bases clipped from V and 2 bases from J, the junction kept 3 bases outside the gene matches. Germline CDR1 and CDR2: SNHLY and FYNNEI. The CDR3 runs 15 residues. The CDR3 DNA reads TGTGCCAGCAGTGAAAACAGGGGCGGCAATCAGCCCCAGCATTTT. Its translation is CASSENRGGNQPQHF.

The chain links TRBV24-1 to TRBJ2-2; 11 bases are a match to TRBD1. Unmatched junction bases numbered 5, after V lost 4 bases and J lost 5 bases. The CDR3 runs 16 residues. CDR1 and CDR2 from the germline V gene are KGHDR and SFDVKD. Written as DNA, the CDR3 is TGTGCCACCAGTGACCTCGGGACAGGGGGGACCGGGGAGCTGTTTTTT. Residues: CATSDLGTGGTGELFF.

This clonotype was counted ten times or more. The chain combines TRBV9 with TRBJ2-3, with D possibly matching TRBD2 (6 bases). This CDR3 has 13 amino acids. The germline V gene encodes CDR1 SGDLS and CDR2 YYNGEE. Trimming took 3 bases from V and 6 from J, leaving 11 bases between them. CDR3 protein: CASSAGSGDTQYF. In nucleotides, the CDR3 is TGTGCCAGCAGCGCGGGCAGCGGGGATACGCAGTATTTT.

This clonotype occurred many times. The V and J genes are TRBV27 and TRBJ2-6; D call uncertain. Trimming removed 3 bases at V and 0 bases at J, with 3 bases between. Germline CDR1 MNHEY, CDR2 SMNVEV (reference sequence). The CDR3 consists of 14 residues. CDR3 sequence reads: CASSFHSGANVLTF. The CDR3 nucleotides read TGTGCCAGCAGTTTCCACTCTGGGGCCAACGTCCTGACTTTC.

This clonotype was seen more than once but under ten times. This rearrangement joins TRBV18 to TRBJ2-7, with D possibly TRBD1 on 6 matching bases. V was clipped by 3 bases and J by 2 bases, with 20 bases between them. The CDR3 spans 17 residues. Germline V gene data show CDR1 as KGHSH and CDR2 as LQKENI. The CDR3 DNA reads as TGTGCCAGCTCACCCGGGACACTGGCTTCCTATACCTACGAGCAGTACTTC. This translates into CASSPGTLASYTYEQYF.

In its sample, this clonotype was seen a few times. The gene calls are TRBV5-1 and TRBJ2-1, with unresolved D. V was trimmed by 0 bases and J by 5 bases, leaving 15 bases between them. Germline V gene data show CDR1 as SGHRS and CDR2 as YFSETQ. The CDR3 is made up of 16 amino acids. The CDR3 coding sequence is TGCGCCAGCAGCTTGGCCTTAGTCCAGGAGAACAATGAGCAGTTCTTC. Its protein is CASSLALVQENNEQFF.

This clonotype has just one count. A much bigger clone sits one base away, suggesting this may be a read error. The chain is built from TRBV19 and TRBJ2-5; TRBD2 aligns across 7 bases. The CDR3 sequence is 14 residues long. CDR1 is LNHDA and CDR2 is SQIVND in the germline V gene (reference sequence). The ends lost 5 bases at V and 6 bases at J; junction bases unmatched: 9. CDR3 nucleotides: TGTGCCAGTAGTCCCCGGGAGGTCCGGAAGACCCAGTACTTC. Translation: CASSPREVRKTQYF.

This clonotype came up many times. The chain carries TRBV19 and TRBJ2-2, with D perhaps TRBD2 (5 bases). Germline V gene data show CDR1 as LNHDA and CDR2 as SQIVND (reference sequence). This CDR3 is 14 amino acids long. V lost 4 bases, J lost 3 bases, and 9 bases lay in between. The CDR3 DNA reads TGTGCCAGTAGTACCGGACTTCACACCGGGGAGCTGTTTTTT. It codes for CASSTGLHTGELFF.

As regards this clonotype: A much larger clone sits a single nucleotide away, making a read error possible. V and J are TRBV20-1 and TRBJ2-5; 7 nucleotides agree with TRBD1. In germline, CDR1 is DFQATT, CDR2 SNEGSKA (reference sequence). CDR3 size: 13 residues. Trimming took 5 bases from V and 4 from J; bases not matched to a gene: 7. The CDR3 DNA sequence: TGCAGTGCTGGGGACAGCGAGGCAGAGACCCAGTACTTC. Its translation: CSAGDSEAETQYF.

This clonotype has at least ten counts. The genes are TRBV7-3 and TRBJ2-2, with a possible D match to TRBD2 (7 bases). The length of the CDR3 is 20 residues. Germline V gives CDR1 SGHTA, CDR2 FQGTGA. Trimming took 2 bases from V and 2 from J, leaving 24 bases between them. CDR3 sequence reads: CASSLEFVAGAPINTGELFF. The CDR3 coding sequence is TGTGCCAGCAGCTTAGAATTCGTCGCGGGGGCCCCTATTAACACCGGGGAGCTGTTTTTT.

This chain links TRBV20-1 with TRBJ1-5; no clear D. From germline, CDR1 is DFQATT and CDR2 SNEGSKA (reference sequence). V was clipped by 2 bases and J by 1 base, with 6 bases between them. This CDR3 is 13 amino acids long. The CDR3, as DNA: TGCAGTGCTAGATCGGGGAGCAATCAGCCCCAGCATTTT. Its protein product is CSARSGSNQPQHF.

The chain uses TRBV5-1 and TRBJ2-7, with a tentative D call TRBD1 (6 bases). The CDR3 has 12 residues. Trimming removed 5 bases at V and 5 bases at J, with 11 bases between. Germline V CDR1 and CDR2: SGHRS, YFSETQ. CDR3 residues: CASREAGDEQYF. The CDR3 DNA follows: TGCGCCAGCAGAGAGGCAGGGGACGAGCAGTACTTC. Looking up the rest from reference TRBV5-1 and TRBJ2-7 gives the full variable domain: KAGVTQTPRYLIKTRGQQVTLSCSPISGHRSVSWYQQTPGQGLQFLFEYFSETQRNKGNFPGRFSGRQFSNSRSEMNVSTLELGDSALYLCASREAGDEQYFGPGTRLTVT.

This clonotype was found once. The V and J genes are TRBV5-6 and TRBJ1-2; 7 bases map to TRBD1. CDR3 length: 15 residues. Germline trimming cut 5 bases from V and 8 bases from J; bases unmatched to any gene: 15. The V gene's germline CDR1 is SGHDT and CDR2 YYEEEE. This CDR3 is CASSFSPRQGRGYTF. The CDR3 coding sequence is TGTGCCAGCAGTTTCTCCCCCCGACAGGGACGAGGCTACACCTTC.

This clonotype has at least ten counts. In nucleotides, the CDR3 is TGCGCCAGCAGCTTGGTCGGGGAAGGCTACGAGCAGTACTTC. Translated: CASSLVGEGYEQYF. The chain carries TRBV5-1 and TRBJ2-7; tentative D call: TRBD2 (5 bases). Germline CDR1 SGHRS, CDR2 YFSETQ. The V end lost 0 bases, the J end lost 3 bases, and 10 bases lay between the germline ends. This CDR3 has 14 residues. The entire variable domain, with the rest obtained from reference TRBV5-1 and TRBJ2-7, is as follows: KAGVTQTPRYLIKTRGQQVTLSCSPISGHRSVSWYQQTPGQGLQFLFEYFSETQRNKGNFPGRFSGRQFSNSRSEMNVSTLELGDSALYLCASSLVGEGYEQYFGPGTRLTVT.